A single T cell receptor (beta chain) is shown here with its context. Its antigen is not known. Other nucleotide sequences from this sample produce the same CDR3. Sequencing was performed with immunoSEQ multiplex PCR; in TCRdb, only in-frame clones are kept and a portion is missing. This table has about 460,000 clones, about nine tenths appearing once. The sample is drawn from a study of Ad26.COV2.S vaccination and SARS-CoV-2 variants. Background on the study: The COV1001 Ad26.COV2.S trial arm included the donor.

Sample treatment: 15 to 20 received Ad26.COV2.S at low or high dose, single or two shots; 5 received placebo; per-sample allocation not given. Day 63 after the first injection of vaccine or placebo was the sampling time. Within Boston, the person who donated was an adult of 18-55 years. Trimming left V 0 bases short and J 0 bases short, with 10 bases between. The CDR3 is made up of 15 amino acids. Germline CDR1 SGHRS, CDR2 YFSETQ. Study conclusions and caveats: It is possible that the TCR breadth and depth analyses underestimated the total T cell responses. Reported findings describe substantial breadth in spike-specific CD8+ and CD4+ T cell responses following vaccination.

The rearrangement links TRBV5-1 to TRBJ2-7; TRBD2 might be the D (5 bases). The sequencing here drew on peripheral blood, taken in a trial of Ad26.COV2.S vaccine versus placebo. The sequence was obtained from a person aged 18-60 years who received the Ad26.COV2.S COVID-19 vaccine or a placebo. The CDR3 coding sequence is TGCGCCAGCAGCTTGGGAAGCGGAAGCTCCTACGAGCAGTACTTC. This gives the protein CASSLGSGSSYEQYF.